The T cell receptor (beta chain) under discussion was sequenced for a study of T cell responses to AZD1222 COVID-19 vaccine. Points on this clone: Its antigen is still unknown.

Clones were read by immunoSEQ multiplex PCR, and TCRdb kept only the in-frame ones, dropping some. The sample carries tens of thousands of clones, under 95% recorded once. The study's findings and limits: Sampled repertoires all dated from after the peak T cell response. Epitopes outside B.1.351 and B.1.1.7 mutated regions reportedly drew nearly half of spike TCRs. When two AZD1222 doses had been given, Spike-specific TCR breadth and depth rose.

Germline CDR1 reads WSHSY; CDR2 reads SAAADI. V trimming: 2 bases; J trimming: 7 bases; junction bases outside the gene matches: 15. The CDR3 covers 20 residues. The sample here was peripheral blood, taken on day 0 of MenACWY control vaccination. The rearrangement uses TRBV10-2 and TRBJ2-1; the match to TRBD2 covers 15 bases. This clonotype was sampled from an adult in good health. CDR3: CASSESGRTSGRASINEQFF. The CDR3 DNA reads as TGCGCCAGCAGTGAGAGCGGCAGGACTAGCGGGAGGGCCTCAATAAATGAGCAGTTCTTC.